This passage covers 31 T cell receptor beta chains from one sample sequenced in a study of neurological immune-mediated disorders. Time point defined: longitudinal time-point 3. MiXCR was run by TCRdb on the 5' RACE reads, yielding one entry per CDR3 protein. The sample lists approximately 89,000 distinct CDR3 sequences, 4.3% occurring once. The sequenced sample was PBMCs. The receptor set was obtained from an older woman with multiple sclerosis.

In this sample, this clonotype turned up many times. The V and J genes are TRBV10-2 and TRBJ1-6; D gene uncertain. The ends were cut back, 7 bases at V and 4 bases at J, with 14 bases in the middle. Germline CDR1 is WSHSY and CDR2 is SAAADI. The CDR3 runs to 15 residues. CDR3 nucleotide sequence: TGCGCCAGCAAGCTGCGAGGCTTATATAATTCACCCCTCCACTTT. It codes for CASKLRGLYNSPLHF.

J is TRBJ2-2 and V is TRBV28; 7 bases agree with TRBD2. The CDR3 extends over 18 amino acids. Germline V gives CDR1 MDHEN, CDR2 SYDVKM. Trimming cost V 1 base and J 2 bases; bases outside gene matches: 10. The CDR3 sequence: CASSLLPSGGDNTGELFF. CDR3 sequence (DNA): TGTGCCAGCAGTTTATTGCCTAGCGGTGGGGATAACACCGGGGAGCTGTTTTTT.

This clonotype came up many times. The chain combines TRBV4-1 with TRBJ2-1; 7 nucleotides align to TRBD2. The junction had 12 bases not matched to a gene; V was cut back by 4 bases and J by 9 bases. Germline loops: CDR1 MGHRA, CDR2 YSYEKL. This CDR3 contains 15 residues. The DNA for the CDR3 is TGCGCCAGCAGCCGGGCGGGAGTAGCGTCTCCTGAGCAGTTCTTC. Amino acids: CASSRAGVASPEQFF.

The chain is built from TRBV20-1 and TRBJ2-5; D remains ambiguous. With 6 bases removed from V and 2 bases from J, the gap between germline ends came to 10 bases. Germline V CDR1 and CDR2: DFQATT, SNEGSKA (reference sequence). CDR3 size: 12 residues. The DNA of the CDR3 is TGCAGTGCGAGAAACCAGCAAGAGACCCAGTACTTC. Amino acid sequence: CSARNQQETQYF.

This clonotype was seen repeatedly, ten times or more. This chain uses TRBV28 with TRBJ1-4; TRBD1 agrees at 10 bases. The CDR3 contains 15 residues. Losses at the gene ends were 0 bases for V and 6 bases for J; bases not matched to a gene: 1. Germline-derived CDR1 and CDR2 are MDHEN and SYDVKM. The CDR3 protein is CASSLWDRGDEKLFF. In DNA form, the CDR3 reads TGTGCCAGCAGTTTATGGGACAGGGGGGATGAAAAACTGTTTTTT.

This clonotype came up many times. The genes are TRBV10-3 and TRBJ1-5; no firm D call. The germline V gene encodes CDR1 ENHRY and CDR2 SYGVKD. V gave up 4 bases and J gave up 0 bases, with 7 bases separating them. This CDR3 has 14 amino acids. CDR3 nucleotides: TGTGCCATCAGTGGGGAAGTTAGCAATCAGCCCCAGCATTTT. Translation: CAISGEVSNQPQHF.

This clonotype was counted at least ten times. The rearrangement uses TRBV5-1 and TRBJ2-7; 7 bases line up with TRBD2. CDR3 length: 15 amino acids. J was trimmed by 0 bases and V by 4 bases; bases with no gene match: 7. From germline, CDR1 is SGHRS and CDR2 YFSETQ. The CDR3 loop is CASSQRTSFSYEQYF. The CDR3 bases are TGCGCCAGCAGCCAAAGGACTAGTTTCTCCTACGAGCAGTACTTC.

Many counts were recorded for this clonotype. The V gene is TRBV10-3, the J gene TRBJ1-5, with D perhaps TRBD1 (6 bases). Trimming took 6 bases from V and 5 from J, leaving 11 bases between them. The CDR3 sequence is 13 residues long. Germline CDR1 and CDR2: ENHRY and SYGVKD. CDR3 nucleotides: TGTGCCATCAGCGCAGGGGAGGATCAGCCCCAGCATTTT. This gives the protein CAISAGEDQPQHF.

In this sample, this clonotype turned up many times. The genes are TRBV6-2 or TRBV6-3 and TRBJ1-4, with unresolved D. Germline V gives CDR1 MNHEY, CDR2 SVGEGT. This CDR3 spans 12 amino acids. Trimming pared 5 bases from V and 8 bases from J, leaving 9 bases between. The CDR3 sequence is CASSQQREKLFF. For the CDR3, the DNA is TGTGCCAGCAGTCAACAGAGGGAAAAACTGTTTTTT.

This clonotype showed up many times. The chain combines TRBV20-1 with TRBJ2-3; 11 bases agree with TRBD2. The CDR3 has 18 residues. Germline CDR1 is DFQATT and CDR2 is SNEGSKA (reference sequence). V lost 0 bases, J lost 0 bases, and 8 bases stayed unmatched. The CDR3 nucleotides read TGCAGTGCTAGAGATCCTAGCGGGGGGATTCCTAGCACAGATACGCAGTATTTT. Protein product: CSARDPSGGIPSTDTQYF.

This clonotype was detected a few times. V is TRBV12-3 or TRBV12-4 and J is TRBJ2-1; 9 bases map to TRBD1. The length of the CDR3 is 15 residues. V shed 8 bases, J shed 7 bases, and the junction held 12 bases outside the gene matches. The CDR3 is CASYEGTGMLNEQFF. The DNA of the CDR3 is TGTGCCAGCTATGAGGGGACAGGGATGTTAAATGAGCAGTTCTTC.

The table lists this clonotype with many counts. V and J are TRBV14 and TRBJ2-1; no clear D gene. Deletions cut 3 bases from V and 3 bases from J, with 12 bases between. The germline V gene has CDR1 SGHDN and CDR2 FVKESK. The CDR3 spans 15 residues. The CDR3 reads CASSHRSHLYNEQFF. CDR3 nucleotides: TGTGCCAGCAGCCACAGGTCCCACCTCTACAATGAGCAGTTCTTC.

This clonotype was seen at least ten times. The chain is built from TRBV29-1 and TRBJ1-1; D is uncertain. CDR3 length: 12 amino acids. CDR1 is SQVTM and CDR2 is ANQGSEA in the germline V gene. Trimming shortened V by 3 bases and J by 0 bases, and 5 bases separated the two germline ends. CDR3 coding DNA: TGCAGCGTTGACGGGCTGAACACTGAAGCTTTCTTT. Its protein is CSVDGLNTEAFF. Drawing the rest from reference TRBV29-1 and TRBJ1-1, the complete variable domain is SAVISQKPSRDICQRGTSLTIQCQVDSQVTMMFWYRQQPGQSLTLIATANQGSEATYESGFVIDKFPISRPNLTFSTLTVSNMSPEDSSIYLCSVDGLNTEAFFGQGTRLTVV.

Of note for this clonotype: A read error may be the cause here, since a much bigger clone is one base away. J is TRBJ2-5 and V is TRBV20-1; no firm D call. V dropped 1 base and J dropped 0 bases, with 6 bases sitting between them. Germline assignment: CDR1 DFQATT and CDR2 SNEGSKA (reference sequence). This CDR3 region has 13 residues. The CDR3 nucleotides are TGCAGTGCTAGAGTGGCGTACCAAGAGACCCAGTACTTC. It is translated as CSARVAYQETQYF.

This chain joins TRBV28 and TRBJ2-7, with D perhaps matching TRBD1 or TRBD2 (5 bases each). This CDR3 is 13 amino acids long. The germline CDR1 and CDR2 sequences are MDHEN and SYDVKM. Trimming pared 3 bases from V and 4 bases from J, leaving 10 bases between. CDR3 coding DNA: TGTGCCAGCAGTTTCAGTGGGGGATACGAGCAGTACTTC. It translates to CASSFSGGYEQYF.

This clonotype occurred many times. The gene calls are TRBV12-3 or TRBV12-4 and TRBJ1-2; the D is unclear. CDR3 size: 14 residues. V was clipped by 7 bases and J by 0 bases, with 12 bases between them. The CDR3 reads CASTRQFSNYGYTF. The CDR3 DNA reads TGTGCCAGCACTCGACAATTCTCTAACTATGGCTACACCTTC.

This clonotype has at least ten counts. The chain joins TRBV11-2 to TRBJ2-1; possible D gene TRBD2, 7 bases. V was clipped by 5 bases and J by 12 bases, with 20 bases between them. Germline CDR1 reads SGHAT; CDR2 reads FQNNGV. This CDR3 has 14 amino acids. CDR3 sequence: CASSLLGGLGGQFF. The CDR3, as DNA: TGTGCCAGCAGCCTATTGGGAGGGCTAGGGGGGCAGTTCTTC.

This clonotype was counted ten times or more. The chain recombines TRBV27 with TRBJ2-1; possibly TRBD2 for D (5 bases). Germline CDR1 and CDR2: MNHEY and SMNVEV (reference sequence). The CDR3 has 15 residues. V was clipped by 3 bases and J by 2 bases, with 11 bases between them. The CDR3 DNA follows: TGTGCCAGCAGTTTTGCCGGGGTGGCCTACAATGAGCAGTTCTTC. Its protein product is CASSFAGVAYNEQFF.

The chain uses TRBV4-2 and TRBJ1-4; 7 positions match TRBD1. This CDR3 spans 15 amino acids. The trim removed 4 bases at V and 6 bases at J, leaving 8 bases unmatched. CDR1 is LGHNA, CDR2 YNFKEQ, per germline. Written as DNA, the CDR3 is TGTGCCAGCAGCCCGATTTACCAGGGGGATGAAAAACTGTTTTTT. This gives the protein CASSPIYQGDEKLFF.

In this sample, this clonotype turned up many times. V is TRBV12-3 or TRBV12-4 and J is TRBJ2-1, with D possibly being TRBD1 (5 bases). V dropped 7 bases and J dropped 5 bases, with 24 bases sitting between them. This CDR3 comprises 17 residues. The CDR3 sequence is CASTPAASHLGDNEQFF. CDR3 DNA sequence: TGTGCCAGCACCCCCGCGGCCAGCCACCTAGGGGACAATGAGCAGTTCTTC.

This clonotype was observed many times. The chain joins TRBV20-1 to TRBJ2-1; a possible D gene is TRBD1 (5 bases). V lost 1 base and J lost 4, with 8 bases in between. The CDR3 has 13 residues. Germline CDR1 reads DFQATT; CDR2 reads SNEGSKA (reference sequence). CDR3 coding DNA: TGCAGTGCTAGAGTTGGGGCATACAATGAGCAGTTCTTC. Translation: CSARVGAYNEQFF.

At least ten counts were recorded for this clonotype. The gene calls are TRBV2 and TRBJ2-1; tentatively, D is TRBD2 (6 bases). This CDR3 is 12 amino acids long. Trimming cost V 6 bases and J 6 bases, with 9 bases left between them. Germline-derived CDR1 and CDR2 are SNHLY and FYNNEI. The CDR3 here is CASSRGGNEQFF. The CDR3 DNA follows: TGTGCCAGCAGCCGGGGAGGCAATGAGCAGTTCTTC. The whole variable domain, remainder taken from reference TRBV2 and TRBJ2-1, is EPEVTQTPSHQVTQMGQEVILRCVPISNHLYFYWYRQILGQKVEFLVSFYNNEISEKSEIFDDQFSVERPDGSNFTLKIRSTKLEDSAMYFCASSRGGNEQFFGPGTRLTVL.

This clonotype was seen at least ten times. The genes are TRBV20-1 and TRBJ2-3; 12 nucleotides agree with TRBD2. The CDR3 covers 14 residues. V gave up 6 bases and J gave up 2 bases; unmatched junction bases: 3. CDR1 DFQATT and CDR2 SNEGSKA come from the germline V gene (reference sequence). CDR3 sequence: CSARLAGVTDTQYF. The CDR3 nucleotides read TGCAGTGCCCGACTAGCGGGGGTCACAGATACGCAGTATTTT.

This clonotype was observed many times. This CDR3 reads CASGGRPGGTDTQYF. In nucleotides, the CDR3 is TGTGCCAGCGGGGGCCGGCCGGGGGGCACAGATACGCAGTATTTT. The chain couples TRBV12-3 or TRBV12-4 to TRBJ2-3; D may correspond to TRBD1 or TRBD2 (6 bases each). V lost 8 bases to trimming and J lost 1 base, with 16 bases between them. The CDR3 is made up of 15 amino acids.

This clonotype showed up many times. The chain employs TRBV5-1 and TRBJ2-2; perhaps TRBD1 as D (7 bases). The CDR3 spans 15 residues. The germline CDR1 and CDR2 sequences are SGHRS and YFSETQ. The V gene lost 4 bases and the J gene lost 3 bases, with 13 bases spanning the gap. CDR3 region: CASSPDREDTGELFF. CDR3 DNA: TGCGCCAGCAGCCCTGACAGGGAGGACACCGGGGAGCTGTTTTTT.

This clonotype appeared many times. This chain connects TRBV12-3 or TRBV12-4 to TRBJ1-4, with D tentatively TRBD1 (5 bases). V lost 3 bases and J 5 bases, leaving 10 bases between the germline ends. The CDR3 covers 14 residues. The CDR3 spells CASSFMGGNEKLFF. The DNA for the CDR3 is TGTGCCAGCAGTTTTATGGGGGGAAATGAAAAACTGTTTTTT.

This clonotype was seen many times. The CDR3 loop reads CASSLLGGEQFF. CDR3 nucleotides: TGTGCCAGCAGTTTATTAGGGGGTGAGCAGTTCTTC. The chain has TRBV12-3 or TRBV12-4 and TRBJ2-1; D is possibly TRBD1 (6 bases). V was trimmed by 2 bases and J by 9 bases, leaving 8 bases between them. The CDR3 sequence is 12 residues long.

The table lists this clonotype with many counts. The rearrangement uses TRBV30 and TRBJ1-6; weak D call: TRBD1 (5 bases). The CDR3 length is 12 residues. V was clipped by 3 bases and J by 9 bases, with 9 bases between them. Per germline, CDR1 GTSNPN and CDR2 SVGIG (reference sequence). In DNA, the CDR3 is TGTGCCTGGAGCGCCAGGGTTTCACCCCTCCACTTT. Translated, it gives CAWSARVSPLHF.

There are many counts of this clonotype. This chain links TRBV20-1 with TRBJ2-2; 7 bases are shared with TRBD1. The V gene end was trimmed by 0 bases and the J gene end by 2 bases; junction bases not matched to a gene: 6. The germline V gene encodes CDR1 DFQATT and CDR2 SNEGSKA (reference sequence). This CDR3 contains 16 residues. The CDR3 spells CSARDGTARNTGELFF. CDR3 DNA sequence: TGCAGTGCTAGAGATGGGACAGCCCGCAACACCGGGGAGCTGTTTTTT.

This clonotype was picked up many times. The chain links TRBV6-5 to TRBJ1-2, with a tentative D call TRBD1 (5 bases). Germline CDR1 and CDR2: MNHEY and SVGAGI. V lost 5 bases to trimming and J lost 5 bases, with 15 bases between them. The CDR3 length is 14 residues. The CDR3, as DNA: TGTGCCAGCAGTCGTCTGGGGGAAGGGTATGGCTACACCTTC. As protein: CASSRLGEGYGYTF.

This clonotype has at least ten counts. This chain links TRBV6-5 with TRBJ1-5; D ambiguous. The ends were cut back, 2 bases at V and 3 bases at J, with 11 bases in the middle. The CDR3 consists of 15 residues. Germline V gives CDR1 MNHEY, CDR2 SVGAGI. CDR3 nucleotides: TGTGCCAGCAGTTACGGAGGCTCTAACAATCAGCCCCAGCATTTT. Its protein product is CASSYGGSNNQPQHF.